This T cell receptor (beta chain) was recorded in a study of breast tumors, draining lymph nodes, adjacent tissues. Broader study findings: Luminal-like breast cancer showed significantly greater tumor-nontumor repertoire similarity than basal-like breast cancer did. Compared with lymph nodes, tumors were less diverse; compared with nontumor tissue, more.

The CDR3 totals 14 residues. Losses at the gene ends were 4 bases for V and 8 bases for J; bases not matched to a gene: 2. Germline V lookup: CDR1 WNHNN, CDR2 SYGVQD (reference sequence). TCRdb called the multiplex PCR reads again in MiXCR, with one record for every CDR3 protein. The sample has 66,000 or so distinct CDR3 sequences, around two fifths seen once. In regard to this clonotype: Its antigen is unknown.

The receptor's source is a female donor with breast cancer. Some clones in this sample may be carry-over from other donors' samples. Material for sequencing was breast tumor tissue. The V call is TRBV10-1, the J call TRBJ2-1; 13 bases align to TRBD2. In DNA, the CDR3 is TGCGCCAGCAGTGGGACTAGCGGGAGCGATGAGCAGTTCTTC. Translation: CASSGTSGSDEQFF.